This section outlines one TCR beta chain sequence together with its context. This clone was seen a few times. Its binding antigen is unknown. Base qualities were left out, and no much larger clone turns up one base away. To be included, a participant needed at least one PBMC sample from before ART initiation plus at least two post-ART samples. Every participant with HIV received treatment in the United States of America. Before DNA extraction, cryopreserved samples containing roughly 1-11 million PBMC were thawed and washed. At the time of the earliest PBMC sample, participants with HIV were aged between roughly 20 and 54 years. Each participant contributed PBMC samples from 1-4 timepoints before ART initiation and 2-8 timepoints after ART initiation, with a median of 7 samples. For every participant, serial HIV viral load, CD4+ T-cell count, ART history and demographic data were obtained. A Qiagen kit on a QIAcube was used to extract genomic DNA from unsorted PBMC, with samples processed in batches of 12.

The data belong to a study of long-term antiretroviral therapy in people with HIV (dated by TCRdb to between 2020 and 2023). In terms of the full investigation: Collection of the earliest samples took place about a decade ahead of the 2015 WHO recommendation for immediate ART, at a time when ART was typically delayed until CD4 counts fell. No cross-contamination during QIAcube processing turned up in test extractions that ran a monoclonal T-cell line alongside 33 polyclonal samples. Whether ART initiation and durable HIV suppression were associated with changes in peripheral blood TRB repertoire composition and diversity was tested in a retrospective serial study. A total of 192 cryopreserved PBMC samples were contributed to the cohort by 30 adults with confirmed HIV infection, with samples collected serially over a mean of approximately six years (range 1-12). Of the 30 or so participants with HIV, about a dozen were female.

The investigation overall reported the following: The samples span the years 2004 to 2017, and the ART regimens used may be less effective than current regimens. Because PBMC availability was limited, only the TCR beta chain was sequenced, with no alpha chain pairing. The repertoire was dominated across all time points by expanded TRB clones identified before ART initiation, although this dominance was seen to fluctuate and to decrease in many PLHIV after ART. Because pre-ART samples had limited cell numbers, unsorted PBMC were profiled rather than sorted CD4+ and CD8+ T cells. A significant increase in TRB diversity was found to be associated with ART initiation, although TRB diversity was observed to remain significantly below that of transplant donor controls even after long-term ART. Inferences about post-ART repertoire changes are limited because no data were available on ART adherence, viral resistance or therapy changes. CDR3 length ranges in HIV repertoires were narrower than in controls, and network structure suggested an antigen-experienced repertoire with only a slight naive shift after ART.

The immunoSEQ hsTCRB v3.0 assay was used at survey level resolution to sequence the TRB variable region. The target sequencing depth for TRB was 40,000-50,000 T-cell genomes per sample. Pooled TRB libraries were sequenced on an Illumina MiSeq with a v3 150-cycle kit. In the paper's pipeline: Analysis of repertoires was carried out in R inside a reproducible Nextflow workflow spanning QC, data transformation and analysis. LymphoSeq2, an R package for exploring AIRR-Seq data, was used to implement the custom analyses. A handful of samples that produced fewer than 5000 total TRB sequences were removed, so 190 or so HIV repertoires were analyzed. Among the approximately 180 HIV repertoires that were kept, 59 were collected before ART initiation and 120 to 140 were collected after ART initiation. Repertoires were downsampled to 5000 TRB nucleotide sequences, and summary statistics were averaged over 100 downsampling iterations. TRB sequences were retained for analysis only if CDR3 regions of at least seven amino acids were present. Diversity was measured with a Shannon entropy-derived clonality score and the Gini coefficient. In repertoire networks, the top 5000 CDR3 amino acid sequences were linked whenever an edit distance of one separated two sequences. GLIPH2 predicted antigen specificity groups and MHC restriction for TRB CDR3 amino acid sequences. Known CMV, EBV, HIV or tissue antigen associations were flagged by matching CDR3 amino acid sequences against VDJdb and McPAS-TCR. Pre-ART, post-ART and control groups were compared with Wilcoxon signed-rank tests and Holm-Bonferroni correction. TCRdb took this table from immuneACCESS and kept in-frame rearrangements with V and J called. Such tables lack part of the clones; where checked against another copy, unresolved V genes explain under half of the gap, and the rest is unexplained. That table supplies the V and J calls and clone size; D and trimming were determined from the DNA. The sample table records 25,000 to 35,000 clones; 93% of these occur just once. The ten largest clones represent 5% to 7% of the sample.

Reading from cysteine to phenylalanine, the CDR3 counts 14 amino acids. The retained sequence is limited to the CDR3, 42 bases, with the frame set at the first base. V drops 5 bases and J drops 0 bases, leaving 11 bases in between. The germline V gene specifies LGHNA as CDR1 and YNFKEQ as CDR2. The chain links TRBV4-2 with TRBJ2-7; TRBD1 could be the D gene, as 6 bases match. This clonotype was obtained from a woman between 40 and 50 years old with HIV. Sequenced material: unsorted PBMCs, taken roughly 6.5 years after starting antiretroviral therapy. The nucleotide sequence reads TGTGCCAGCAGCTGGGACAAAAGCTCCTACGAGCAGTACTTC. It is translated as CASSWDKSSYEQYF.